The 24 T cell receptor beta chains below come from one sample, sequenced in a study. TCRdb recomputed calls from the RT-PCR reads with MiXCR, one row per CDR3 protein. The repertoire has approximately 720,000 distinct CDR3 sequences, approximately 15% of them found once; the top ten carry 3.6%. Sequencing used memory CD4+ T cells from blood. The receptors originated from a female donor in good health, serving as a healthy control.

This clonotype occurred many times. CDR3 sequence reads: CASSVAGTGGYTF. The CDR3 DNA is TGTGCCAGCAGCGTAGCCGGGACAGGAGGCTACACCTTC. This chain connects TRBV9 to TRBJ1-2; TRBD1 aligns across 8 bases. Germline assignment: CDR1 SGDLS and CDR2 YYNGEE. V gave up 0 bases and J gave up 8 bases; unmatched junction bases: 3. There are 13 residues in the CDR3. The whole variable domain, remainder taken from reference TRBV9 and TRBJ1-2, is DSGVTQTPKHLITATGQRVTLRCSPRSGDLSVYWYQQSLDQGLQFLIQYYNGEERAKGNILERFSAQQFPDLHSELNLSSLELGDSALYFCASSVAGTGGYTFGSGTRLTVV.

The chain carries TRBV10-3 and TRBJ1-6, with unresolved D. CDR1 and CDR2 (germline): ENHRY, SYGVKD. This CDR3 is 12 amino acids long. With 0 bases removed from V and 10 bases from J, the gap between germline ends came to 4 bases. This chain's CDR3 is CAISESTSPLHF. The CDR3 bases are TGTGCCATCAGTGAGTCGACCTCACCCCTCCACTTT.

This clonotype was found many times. The V and J genes are TRBV6-5 and TRBJ2-2; D could derive from TRBD1 or TRBD2 (5 bases each). CDR3 length: 14 amino acids. V gave up 10 bases and J gave up 2 bases, with 14 bases separating them. The germline V gene encodes CDR1 MNHEY and CDR2 SVGAGI. CDR3: CATSRGLNTGELFF. DNA of the CDR3: TGTGCCACGTCCCGGGGCTTAAACACCGGGGAGCTGTTTTTT.

V is TRBV5-1 and J is TRBJ1-1; D call uncertain. Germline assignment: CDR1 SGHRS and CDR2 YFSETQ. Trimming cost V 4 bases and J 1 base, with 11 bases left between them. This CDR3 region has 14 residues. CDR3 sequence reads: CASSHSGSNTEAFF. CDR3 DNA sequence: TGCGCCAGCAGCCATTCCGGGTCGAACACTGAAGCTTTCTTT.

This clonotype was recorded many times. CDR3 region: CASQTQGTDTQYF. Written as DNA, the CDR3 is TGCGCCAGCCAAACACAGGGCACAGATACGCAGTATTTT. The V gene is TRBV5-1, the J gene TRBJ2-3; D perhaps matches TRBD1 (5 bases). The CDR3 sequence is 13 residues long. V was clipped by 7 bases and J by 1 base, with 10 bases between them. Germline CDR1 and CDR2: SGHRS and YFSETQ.

This clonotype was picked up a small number of times. The rearrangement uses TRBV13 and TRBJ2-7; D might be TRBD1 or TRBD2, each matching 5 bases. Germline V lookup: CDR1 PRHDT, CDR2 FYEKMQ (reference sequence). V was pared by 3 bases and J by 0 bases, with 18 bases between. The CDR3 runs 17 residues. Here the CDR3 DNA reads TGTGCCAGCAGCTTTGGCCGGGACGGATCGTTCTCCTACGAGCAGTACTTC. This gives the protein CASSFGRDGSFSYEQYF.

In this sample, this clonotype turned up many times. The chain uses TRBV12-3 or TRBV12-4 and TRBJ2-7; D not resolved. The CDR3 is 11 amino acids. V was clipped by 4 bases and J by 3 bases, with 4 bases between them. The CDR3 reads CASSSNYEQYF. In DNA form, the CDR3 reads TGTGCCAGCAGTTCTAACTACGAGCAGTACTTC.

This chain uses TRBV20-1 with TRBJ1-6, with TRBD1 matching over 9 bases. This CDR3 has 17 residues. CDR1 is DFQATT and CDR2 is SNEGSKA in the germline V gene (reference sequence). The trim removed 0 bases at V and 8 bases at J, leaving 11 bases unmatched. The CDR3 loop reads CSARDAPGQGLDSPLHF. In DNA form, the CDR3 reads TGCAGTGCTAGAGATGCCCCTGGACAGGGGTTGGATTCACCCCTCCACTTT.

The chain has TRBV30 and TRBJ2-7; TRBD1 matches at 7 bases. With 4 bases clipped from V and 6 bases from J, the junction kept 12 bases outside the gene matches. The CDR3 has 14 amino acids. CDR1 is GTSNPN, CDR2 SVGIG, per germline (reference sequence). The CDR3 sequence: CAWNRGPSGGEQYF. The CDR3 DNA follows: TGTGCCTGGAACAGGGGACCTTCCGGTGGCGAGCAGTACTTC.

This chain uses TRBV5-1 with TRBJ2-3, with 8 bases matching TRBD1. Germline trimming cut 3 bases from V and 0 bases from J; bases unmatched to any gene: 6. CDR1 and CDR2 from the germline V gene are SGHRS and YFSETQ. CDR3 length: 16 residues. CDR3 loop: CASSWQGAPSTDTQYF. CDR3 nucleotide sequence: TGCGCCAGCAGCTGGCAGGGGGCCCCTAGCACAGATACGCAGTATTTT.

As regards this clonotype: In this CDR3 the conserved last residue, phenylalanine or tryptophan, is missing, so a read error is likely. This chain uses TRBV7-2 with TRBJ2-1, with TRBD2 matching over 8 bases. After removal of 3 bases from V and 6 bases from J, the junction contained 7 bases not matched to a gene. The CDR3 length is 15 residues. Germline CDR1 SGHTA, CDR2 FQGNSA. For the CDR3, the DNA is TGTGCCAGCAGCTTGCCCGGGACTAGAGGCAATGAGCAGTTCCTC. It codes for CASSLPGTRGNEQFL.

This clonotype was counted at least ten times. The chain uses TRBV4-2 and TRBJ2-1; 7 bases map to TRBD2. The trim removed 0 bases at V and 2 bases at J, leaving 1 base unmatched. The CDR3 extends over 15 amino acids. Germline V lookup: CDR1 LGHNA, CDR2 YNFKEQ. The DNA of the CDR3 is TGTGCCAGCAGCCAAGAAGCGGGACCCTACAATGAGCAGTTCTTC. This encodes CASSQEAGPYNEQFF.

In its sample, this clonotype was seen many times. V and J are TRBV29-1 and TRBJ2-5; 11 bases are a match to TRBD2. The V gene's germline CDR1 is SQVTM and CDR2 ANQGSEA. V lost 6 bases to trimming and J lost 2 bases; unmatched junction nucleotides: 2. The CDR3 is 13 residues long. The CDR3 nucleotides are TGCAGCGTCAGACTAGCGGGACAAGAGACCCAGTACTTC. This sequence encodes CSVRLAGQETQYF.

This clonotype showed up just a few times. The chain has TRBV12-5 and TRBJ2-1, with 12 bases that match TRBD1. J was trimmed by 9 bases and V by 7 bases; bases with no gene match: 10. The CDR3 contains 15 residues. CDR1 is LGHNT, CDR2 FRNRAP, per germline. CDR3 nucleotides: TGTGCTAGTGCCCCGCTGGGACAGGGGGCGCGTGAGCAGTTCTTC. This gives the protein CASAPLGQGAREQFF.

This rearrangement joins TRBV5-1 to TRBJ2-1; 10 bases fit TRBD2. CDR1 SGHRS and CDR2 YFSETQ come from the germline V gene. The CDR3 runs 16 residues. The trim removed 0 bases at V and 5 bases at J, leaving 5 bases unmatched. The DNA of the CDR3 is TGCGCCAGCAGCTTGGCCACACTAGCGGGAAACAATGAGCAGTTCTTC. Protein product: CASSLATLAGNNEQFF.

This clonotype was detected ten times or more. V and J are TRBV29-1 and TRBJ2-5; no definite D call. The V gene lost 6 bases and the J gene lost 5 bases, with 10 bases spanning the gap. The CDR3 totals 11 residues. CDR1 is SQVTM and CDR2 is ANQGSEA in the germline V gene. Written as DNA, the CDR3 is TGCAGCGTCGGAACTGGGGAGACCCAGTACTTC. This sequence encodes CSVGTGETQYF.

The table lists this clonotype with many counts. The chain couples TRBV20-1 to TRBJ1-1; no definite D call. The CDR3 covers 14 residues. V gave up 0 bases and J gave up 4 bases, with 12 bases separating them. Germline V CDR1 and CDR2: DFQATT, SNEGSKA (reference sequence). CDR3 protein: CSAREESYRTEAFF. In DNA form, the CDR3 reads TGCAGTGCTAGAGAGGAATCTTATCGCACTGAAGCTTTCTTT.

V gene TRBV7-6 combines with J gene TRBJ2-2; TRBD2 matches 13 bases. V lost 4 bases, J lost 2 bases, and 4 bases stayed unmatched. Per germline, CDR1 SGHVS and CDR2 FNYEAQ. CDR3 length equals 17 residues. The CDR3 bases are TGTGCCAGCAGCTCGACTAGCGGGAGGCTAAACACCGGGGAGCTGTTTTTT. Its protein is CASSSTSGRLNTGELFF.

In this sample, this clonotype turned up many times. The chain joins TRBV15 to TRBJ2-7; D uncertain. Per germline, CDR1 LNHNV and CDR2 YYDKDF (reference sequence). Trimming took 0 bases from V and 6 from J, leaving 15 bases between them. The CDR3 length is 15 residues. The CDR3 reads CATSRDAGMASEQYF. The CDR3 nucleotides are TGTGCCACCAGCAGAGATGCAGGTATGGCATCCGAGCAGTACTTC.

V usage is TRBV9 and J usage is TRBJ1-2; weak D call: TRBD1 (5 bases). Trimming removed 6 bases at V and 2 bases at J, with 11 bases between. Germline V gene data show CDR1 as SGDLS and CDR2 as YYNGEE. This CDR3 is 13 amino acids long. CDR3 coding DNA: TGTGCCAGCATAGGGGAACCCAACTATGGCTACACCTTC. This encodes CASIGEPNYGYTF.

This clonotype was observed a few times. The J gene is TRBJ2-5, the V gene TRBV3-1; D is undetermined. The CDR3 consists of 12 residues. V was shortened by 4 bases and J by 4 bases, with 7 bases between the two germline ends. Germline CDR1 and CDR2: LGHDT and YNNKEL (reference sequence). CDR3: CASSPLLETQYF. DNA for the CDR3: TGTGCCAGCAGCCCTCTTTTAGAGACCCAGTACTTC.

This clonotype was picked up many times. The chain uses TRBV7-2 and TRBJ2-2; 7 bases align to TRBD2. The CDR3 contains 16 residues. Unmatched junction bases numbered 10, after V lost 5 bases and J lost 4 bases. CDR1 is SGHTA and CDR2 is FQGNSA in the germline V gene. CDR3 sequence: CASSLIPGLFTGELFF. In nucleotides, the CDR3 is TGTGCCAGCAGCCTCATACCGGGACTATTCACCGGGGAGCTGTTTTTT.

This clonotype appeared a few times. The rearrangement uses TRBV12-3 or TRBV12-4 and TRBJ2-1, with 7 bases matching TRBD2. J gave up 9 bases and V 4 bases, and 18 bases lay outside the gene matches. The CDR3 spans 17 residues. CDR3 residues: CASSSGFREGPGSEQFF. The DNA for the CDR3 is TGTGCCAGCAGTTCCGGGTTTAGGGAGGGCCCAGGGAGTGAGCAGTTCTTC.

At least ten counts were recorded for this clonotype. The J gene is TRBJ2-1, the V gene TRBV5-1; 12 positions match TRBD1. The CDR3 has 18 residues. Germline V gene data show CDR1 as SGHRS and CDR2 as YFSETQ. V trimming: 5 bases; J trimming: 6 bases; junction bases outside the gene matches: 15. CDR3 in amino acids: CASRSKGQGASSINEQFF. CDR3 DNA: TGCGCCAGCAGGTCCAAGGGACAGGGGGCTTCTTCTATCAATGAGCAGTTCTTC.